Listed here are 19 T cell receptor beta chains from one sample, sequenced in a study of OX40 agonist ivuxolimab in advanced cancers. Assay: immunoSEQ multiplex PCR; the TCRdb copy retains only in-frame clones and omits some. The sample includes some 80,000 clones, around 90% of them seen just once. This specimen was CD4+ or CD8+ T cells sorted from blood, taken in a trial of the OX40 agonist ivuxolimab. All receptors come from an adult with an advanced solid tumor such as melanoma, head and neck, liver or kidney cancer.

The rearrangement links TRBV6-5 to TRBJ1-6; no definite D call. The ends were cut back, 6 bases at V and 3 bases at J, with 9 bases in the middle. This CDR3 contains 14 residues. The germline CDR1 and CDR2 sequences are MNHEY and SVGAGI. The CDR3 bases are TGTGCCAGCAGGGGCCTCGTCTATAATTCACCCCTCCACTTT. Translating it yields CASRGLVYNSPLHF.

The genes are TRBV27 and TRBJ1-5; D might be TRBD1 (6 bases). In germline, CDR1 is MNHEY, CDR2 SMNVEV (reference sequence). V lost 6 bases to trimming and J lost 0 bases, with 15 bases between them. This CDR3 has 16 amino acids. CDR3 nucleotides: TGTGCCAGCAGGTCTACAGGGTTTTATAGCAATCAGCCCCAGCATTTT. It is translated as CASRSTGFYSNQPQHF.

This rearrangement joins TRBV7-9 to TRBJ2-7, with 10 positions matching TRBD1. There are 15 residues in the CDR3. V shed 4 bases, J shed 2 bases, and the junction held 5 bases outside the gene matches. Germline V gives CDR1 SEHNR, CDR2 FQNEAQ (reference sequence). CDR3 nucleotides: TGTGCCAGCAGCTATAGGACAGGGGGAGCCTACGAGCAGTACTTC. It is translated as CASSYRTGGAYEQYF.

This clone has more than one count but fewer than ten. This rearrangement joins TRBV18 to TRBJ1-5; the match to TRBD1 covers 8 bases. There are 16 residues in the CDR3. Trimming took 6 bases from V and 2 from J; bases not matched to a gene: 9. Germline CDR1 is KGHSH and CDR2 is LQKENI. CDR3 nucleotides: TGTGCCAGCTCTCGGTCAGGGGGCGCAGGCAATCAGCCCCAGCATTTT. This translates into CASSRSGGAGNQPQHF.

The chain recombines TRBV28 with TRBJ2-3, with 8 bases lining up with TRBD2. The CDR3 contains 16 residues. The germline V gene has CDR1 MDHEN and CDR2 SYDVKM. V was pared by 8 bases and J by 2 bases, with 12 bases of the junction left unmatched. CDR3 loop: CASVTGGAHYTDTQYF. The CDR3 nucleotides are TGTGCCAGCGTTACGGGGGGGGCCCATTACACAGATACGCAGTATTTT.

J is TRBJ1-1 and V is TRBV10-3, with D unclear. V lost 4 bases, J lost 0 bases, and 9 bases lay in between. The CDR3 loop spans 14 amino acids. Germline values: CDR1 ENHRY, CDR2 SYGVKD. The CDR3 reads CAISVRPLNTEAFF. The CDR3 region has the DNA TGTGCCATCAGTGTTCGACCGTTGAACACTGAAGCTTTCTTT.

The V and J genes are TRBV7-2 and TRBJ2-1; D possibly corresponds to TRBD2 (5 bases). Trimming stripped 0 bases from V and 15 bases from J, with 12 bases between. Germline lookup yields CDR1 SGHTA and CDR2 FQGNSA. This CDR3 has 12 amino acids. The CDR3 nucleotides are TGTGCCAGCAGCTTAGCGCCGGGATATGGGTTCTTC. It yields the protein CASSLAPGYGFF.

The gene calls are TRBV7-9 and TRBJ2-6; 9 nucleotides line up with TRBD1. This CDR3 has 17 amino acids. In germline, CDR1 is SEHNR, CDR2 FQNEAQ (reference sequence). V dropped 4 bases and J dropped 2; count of bases not matched to a gene: 6. CDR3 coding DNA: TGTGCCAGCAGCTCCTGGGACAGGGCAACTGGGGCCAACGTCCTGACTTTC. Amino acids: CASSSWDRATGANVLTF.

The chain carries TRBV12-5 and TRBJ2-5, with 9 bases lining up with TRBD2. Germline-derived CDR1 and CDR2 are LGHNT and FRNRAP. CDR3 size: 16 residues. V gave up 1 base and J gave up 1 base; unmatched junction bases: 4. The CDR3 reads CASGLALTSGQETQYF. As DNA, the CDR3 is TGTGCTAGTGGTTTGGCCCTGACTAGCGGCCAAGAGACCCAGTACTTC.

The rearrangement joins TRBV7-8 to TRBJ1-1; no clear D gene. The CDR3 is made up of 13 amino acids. The V end was cut by 5 bases, the J end by 5 bases, with 12 bases between. The germline V gene has CDR1 SGHVS and CDR2 FQNEAQ. CDR3 nucleotides: TGTGCCAGCAGCCCGGGTGGATTTACTGAAGCTTTCTTT. Translated, it gives CASSPGGFTEAFF.

This sequence joins TRBV19 and TRBJ2-7; D is possibly TRBD2 (5 bases). Trimming removed 0 bases at V and 3 bases at J, with 12 bases between. Germline loops: CDR1 LNHDA, CDR2 SQIVND (reference sequence). CDR3 length: 15 residues. The CDR3 DNA reads as TGTGCCAGTAGTATAGATGGACGGGGAATCTACGAGCAGTACTTC. Translation gives CASSIDGRGIYEQYF.

The genes are TRBV5-1 and TRBJ2-3; D is possibly TRBD1 or TRBD2 (5 bases each). Germline V CDR1 and CDR2: SGHRS, YFSETQ. The germline V and J ends were trimmed by 5 bases and 3 bases, with 16 bases remaining between them. This CDR3 contains 15 residues. The CDR3 loop is CASRVGVGDTDTQYF. The DNA of the CDR3 is TGCGCCAGCAGGGTTGGAGTGGGGGATACAGATACGCAGTATTTT.

The chain carries TRBV6-1 and TRBJ1-4, with TRBD1 as a possible D gene (6 bases). Per the germline V gene, CDR1 is MNHNS and CDR2 is SASEGT. V was cut by 6 bases and J by 8 bases, with 16 bases left in between. The CDR3 has 14 amino acids. The CDR3 here is CASRGTQDTEKLFF. The DNA for the CDR3 is TGTGCCAGCAGAGGGACACAAGATACGGAAAAACTGTTTTTT.

The chain recombines TRBV9 with TRBJ1-1; a possible D gene is TRBD1 (5 bases). V was trimmed by 0 bases and J by 3 bases, leaving 12 bases between them. Germline CDR1 and CDR2: SGDLS and YYNGEE. The CDR3 is 15 amino acids. The CDR3 sequence is CASSVESWGDTEAFF. CDR3 nucleotides: TGTGCCAGCAGCGTAGAGAGTTGGGGGGACACTGAAGCTTTCTTT.

V is TRBV7-6 and J is TRBJ2-7; D is undetermined. The germline gives CDR1 SGHVS, CDR2 FNYEAQ. The CDR3 is 13 residues long. Trimming pared 6 bases from V and 5 bases from J, leaving 14 bases between. CDR3 sequence: CASRVHQTDEQYF. The CDR3 nucleotides read TGTGCCAGCAGAGTACACCAGACGGACGAGCAGTACTTC.

The chain links TRBV19 to TRBJ1-1; perhaps TRBD1 as D (5 bases). Germline CDR1 reads LNHDA; CDR2 reads SQIVND (reference sequence). CDR3 length equals 12 residues. V lost 4 bases and J 11 bases, leaving 14 bases between the germline ends. The CDR3 DNA follows: TGTGCCAGTAGTAGATCAGGGTCGCAGGCTTTCTTT. Residues: CASSRSGSQAFF.

The J gene is TRBJ2-5, the V gene TRBV11-2; 7 bases are a match to TRBD2. V shed 5 bases, J shed 1 base, and the junction held 4 bases outside the gene matches. The CDR3 totals 14 residues. Germline V CDR1 and CDR2: SGHAT, FQNNGV. This CDR3 reads CASSEPSGQETQYF. Written as DNA, the CDR3 is TGTGCCAGCAGCGAGCCTAGCGGCCAAGAGACCCAGTACTTC.

The CDR3 loop reads CASSPGRATSGGGELFF. CDR3 nucleotide sequence: TGTGCCAGCTCACCTGGACGGGCGACTAGCGGCGGCGGGGAGCTGTTTTTT. The chain recombines TRBV18 with TRBJ2-2, with 9 bases fitting TRBD2. CDR1 KGHSH and CDR2 LQKENI come from the germline V gene. CDR3 size: 17 residues. Trimming cost V 3 bases and J 7 bases; bases outside gene matches: 12.

The V call is TRBV18, the J call TRBJ2-3; D call uncertain. From germline, CDR1 is KGHSH and CDR2 LQKENI. The CDR3 is 16 amino acids. Deletions cut 0 bases from V and 1 base from J, with 11 bases between. The CDR3 region has the DNA TGTGCCAGCTCACCACCGGTCGGTGGACGCACAGATACGCAGTATTTT. This gives the protein CASSPPVGGRTDTQYF. The variable domain in full, with the rest retrieved from reference TRBV18 and TRBJ2-3, is NAGVMQNPRHLVRRRGQEARLRCSPMKGHSHVYWYRQLPEEGLKFMVYLQKENIIDESGMPKERFSAEFPKEGPSILRIQQVVRGDSAAYFCASSPPVGGRTDTQYFGPGTRLTVL.